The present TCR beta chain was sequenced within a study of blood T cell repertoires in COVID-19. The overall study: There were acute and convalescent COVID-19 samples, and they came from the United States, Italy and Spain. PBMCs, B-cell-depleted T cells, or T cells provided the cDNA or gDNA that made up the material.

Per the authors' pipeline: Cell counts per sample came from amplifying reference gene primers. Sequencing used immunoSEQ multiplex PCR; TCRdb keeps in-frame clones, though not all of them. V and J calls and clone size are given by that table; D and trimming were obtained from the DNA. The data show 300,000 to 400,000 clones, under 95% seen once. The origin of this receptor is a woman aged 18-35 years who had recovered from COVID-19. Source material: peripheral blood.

The CDR3 nucleotides read TGTGCTAGTGGTTTGGTAACCGGGACAGGGGGAAACACCATATATTTT. It specifies CASGLVTGTGGNTIYF. The chain joins TRBV12-5 to TRBJ1-3; the match to TRBD1 covers 9 bases. CDR1 is LGHNT, CDR2 FRNRAP, per germline. With V trimmed by 0 bases and J by 4 bases, 4 bases remained unmatched. The CDR3 totals 16 residues.